These 24 T cell receptor beta chains came from one sample sequenced in a study of blood T cell repertoires in COVID-19. Profiling relied on immunoSEQ multiplex PCR, and the TCRdb table lists in-frame clones only, not all of them. The sample carries about 300,000 clones, roughly 85% recorded once. Sequencing was carried out using peripheral blood. These receptors were taken from a human donor in a cohort sampled during active COVID-19.

The chain carries TRBV5-1 and TRBJ2-7; tentative D call: TRBD2 (6 bases). Germline CDR1 reads SGHRS; CDR2 reads YFSETQ. There are 15 residues in the CDR3. Trimming left V 3 bases short and J 1 base short, with 14 bases between. CDR3 sequence reads: CASSYGGTRSYEQYF. The CDR3 DNA is TGCGCCAGCAGCTATGGGGGGACTCGATCCTACGAGCAGTACTTC.

The chain carries TRBV7-2 and TRBJ2-4; D gene ambiguous. Trimming shortened V by 1 base and J by 2 bases, and 9 bases separated the two germline ends. This CDR3 spans 15 amino acids. Germline CDR1 SGHTA, CDR2 FQGNSA. The CDR3: CASSLVPQSKNIQYF. The CDR3 DNA sequence: TGTGCCAGCAGCTTAGTACCGCAGTCCAAAAACATTCAGTACTTC. Filled out from reference TRBV7-2 and TRBJ2-4, the complete variable domain reads GAGVSQSPSNKVTEKGKDVELRCDPISGHTALYWYRQSLGQGLEFLIYFQGNSAPDKSGLPSDRFSAERTGGSVSTLTIQRTQQEDSAVYLCASSLVPQSKNIQYFGAGTRLSVL.

The rearrangement joins TRBV3-1 (or the pseudogene TRBV3-2) to TRBJ1-4; 7 bases are a match to TRBD1. The V gene's germline CDR1 is LGHDT and CDR2 YNNKEL (reference sequence). The CDR3 loop spans 15 amino acids. The trim removed 4 bases at V and 7 bases at J, leaving 9 bases unmatched. CDR3 DNA: TGTGCCAGCAGCCCCAGCGACAGGGAAGGTGAAAAACTGTTTTTT. Translated: CASSPSDREGEKLFF.

This chain links TRBV7-9 with TRBJ2-3; D not certain. V lost 3 bases, J lost 7 bases, and 5 bases lay in between. This CDR3 is built from 11 residues. CDR1 is SEHNR, CDR2 FQNEAQ, per germline (reference sequence). CDR3 coding DNA: TGTGCCAGCAGCTTTCGGTATACGCAGTATTTT. It translates to CASSFRYTQYF.

This clone was picked up a small number of times. The gene calls are TRBV7-9 and TRBJ2-2; the D gene is possibly TRBD1 (6 bases). Germline values: CDR1 SEHNR, CDR2 FQNEAQ (reference sequence). V lost 3 bases, J lost 6 bases, and 11 bases lay in between. This CDR3 has 14 residues. CDR3 region: CASSFRGGPGELFF. CDR3 in DNA: TGTGCCAGCAGCTTTCGAGGGGGTCCCGGGGAGCTGTTTTTT.

V and J are TRBV7-9 and TRBJ1-4; 7 nucleotides agree with TRBD1. Germline loops: CDR1 SEHNR, CDR2 FQNEAQ (reference sequence). Germline trimming cut 1 base from V and 4 bases from J; bases unmatched to any gene: 6. The CDR3 is 16 residues long. The CDR3 protein is CASSLGDSFYNEKLFF. The CDR3 region has the DNA TGTGCCAGCAGCTTAGGGGACAGCTTTTATAATGAAAAACTGTTTTTT.

This rearrangement joins TRBV2 to TRBJ2-1; TRBD2 is a possible D gene (6 bases). V lost 10 bases to trimming and J lost 8 bases, with 18 bases between them. This CDR3 has 13 residues. Germline CDR1 is SNHLY and CDR2 is FYNNEI. CDR3 DNA: TGTGCCACCAAGGTGGGGGTAGCGGATGAGCAGTTCTTC. Translation: CATKVGVADEQFF.

This clone occurred once. This rearrangement joins TRBV27 to TRBJ1-1; possibly TRBD1 for D (5 bases). Trimming stripped 5 bases from V and 3 bases from J, with 16 bases between. Germline CDR1 and CDR2: MNHEY and SMNVEV (reference sequence). The CDR3 totals 15 residues. Here the CDR3 reads CASSTFRRGDTEAFF. As DNA, the CDR3 is TGTGCCAGCAGTACGTTTCGTCGGGGGGACACTGAAGCTTTCTTT.

The chain has TRBV3-1 (or the pseudogene TRBV3-2) and TRBJ1-6; D is unclear. Per germline, CDR1 LGHDT and CDR2 YNNKEL (reference sequence). Trimming removed 4 bases from V and 7 bases from J, with 11 bases in between. This CDR3 has 14 amino acids. CDR3 nucleotides: TGTGCCAGCAGCCCCCTACAGACGAATTCACCCCTCCACTTT. Protein: CASSPLQTNSPLHF.

The genes are TRBV6-6 and TRBJ2-5; TRBD2 is a possible D gene (5 bases). CDR1 MNHNY and CDR2 SVGAGI come from the germline V gene (reference sequence). The CDR3 contains 12 residues. V lost 6 bases and J lost 5, with 10 bases in between. This CDR3 is CASSPREETQYF. In DNA form, the CDR3 reads TGTGCCAGCAGCCCGAGGGAGGAGACCCAGTACTTC.

The rearrangement uses TRBV7-2 and TRBJ2-3, with D possibly matching TRBD1 (6 bases). V gave up 5 bases and J gave up 2 bases, with 14 bases separating them. CDR1 and CDR2 from the germline V gene are SGHTA and FQGNSA. The CDR3 totals 15 residues. The CDR3 region is CASSPQGTSTDTQYF. The CDR3 DNA follows: TGTGCCAGCAGCCCCCAGGGGACCTCCACAGATACGCAGTATTTT.

This rearrangement joins TRBV7-8 to TRBJ1-5, with 7 bases that match TRBD1. The V gene's germline CDR1 is SGHVS and CDR2 FQNEAQ. The CDR3 runs to 16 residues. J was trimmed by 6 bases and V by 7 bases; bases with no gene match: 15. The CDR3 sequence: CASTRETGSVGQPQHF. The DNA for the CDR3 is TGTGCCAGCACCCGAGAGACAGGGTCCGTCGGTCAGCCCCAGCATTTT.

The V and J genes are TRBV9 and TRBJ2-3; TRBD1 matches at 7 bases. CDR1 is SGDLS, CDR2 YYNGEE, per germline. V lost 3 bases and J lost 4; bases outside the gene matches: 8. CDR3 length equals 15 residues. CDR3 region: CASSGAGGFADTQYF. The CDR3 DNA sequence: TGTGCCAGCAGCGGGGCAGGGGGATTCGCAGATACGCAGTATTTT.

The V call is TRBV12-3 or TRBV12-4, the J call TRBJ2-7, with TRBD1 matching 7 bases. This CDR3 has 13 amino acids. Germline trimming cut 6 bases from V and 7 bases from J; bases unmatched to any gene: 9. This CDR3 reads CASSPQGRGEQYF. For the CDR3, the DNA is TGTGCCAGCAGCCCACAGGGGAGAGGGGAGCAGTACTTC.

The chain joins TRBV30 to TRBJ2-2; D is ambiguous. Germline loops: CDR1 GTSNPN, CDR2 SVGIG (reference sequence). The CDR3 is 13 residues long. Trimming took 4 bases from V and 4 from J, leaving 10 bases between them. CDR3 region: CAWTTSITGELFF. In DNA form, the CDR3 reads TGTGCCTGGACAACTTCAATCACCGGGGAGCTGTTTTTT. Looking up the rest from reference TRBV30 and TRBJ2-2 gives the full variable domain: SQTIHQWPATLVQPVGSPLSLECTVEGTSNPNLYWYRQAAGRGLQLLFYSVGIGQISSEVPQNLSASRPQDRQFILSSKKLLLSDSGFYLCAWTTSITGELFFGEGSRLTVL.

V gene TRBV5-1 combines with J gene TRBJ2-1; a weak D match, TRBD1 (6 bases). V was clipped by 1 base and J by 6 bases, with 14 bases between them. The V gene's germline CDR1 is SGHRS and CDR2 YFSETQ. The CDR3 contains 15 residues. In DNA, the CDR3 is TGCGCCAGCAGCTTGACCGGACAGACAAGCAATGAGCAGTTCTTC. Its protein product is CASSLTGQTSNEQFF.

V and J are TRBV7-3 and TRBJ2-5; TRBD2 matches 14 bases. The CDR3 contains 15 residues. V shed 5 bases and J 5 bases; nucleotides not matched to a gene: 4. Per germline, CDR1 SGHTA and CDR2 FQGTGA. The CDR3 bases are TGTGCCAGCAGCCTGACTAGCGGGAGGGGTGAGACCCAGTACTTC. This encodes CASSLTSGRGETQYF. Filled out from reference TRBV7-3 and TRBJ2-5, the complete variable domain reads GAGVSQTPSNKVTEKGKYVELRCDPISGHTALYWYRQSLGQGPEFLIYFQGTGAADDSGLPNDRFFAVRPEGSVSTLKIQRTERGDSAVYLCASSLTSGRGETQYFGPGTRLLVL.

This clone occurred a few times. The chain combines TRBV29-1 with TRBJ2-6; D is possibly TRBD1 (6 bases). The CDR3 runs 12 residues. The V end lost 6 bases, the J end lost 8 bases, and 11 bases lay between the germline ends. From germline, CDR1 is SQVTM and CDR2 ANQGSEA. The CDR3 nucleotides read TGCAGCGTGCAACAGGGAACCAACGTCCTGACTTTC. Encoded protein: CSVQQGTNVLTF.

The chain links TRBV19 to TRBJ2-2; 8 nucleotides line up with TRBD1. J lost 5 bases, V lost 5 bases, and 13 bases had no gene match. The CDR3 contains 17 residues. Germline lookup yields CDR1 LNHDA and CDR2 SQIVND (reference sequence). The CDR3, as DNA: TGTGCCAGTAGTCCCTGGGTGGGGACAGGCTATACCGGGGAGCTGTTTTTT. Its protein is CASSPWVGTGYTGELFF.

The J gene is TRBJ1-3, the V gene TRBV7-8; D is unresolved. Germline values: CDR1 SGHVS, CDR2 FQNEAQ. The V and J ends lost 2 bases and 0 bases respectively, with 8 bases between them. There are 15 residues in the CDR3. CDR3 sequence reads: CASSLSVYSGNTIYF. CDR3 nucleotide sequence: TGTGCCAGCAGCTTATCGGTCTACTCTGGAAACACCATATATTTT.

V gene TRBV27 combines with J gene TRBJ1-2, with D tentatively TRBD1 (6 bases). The V end lost 7 bases, the J end lost 3 bases, and 18 bases lay between the germline ends. This CDR3 region has 15 residues. CDR1 is MNHEY, CDR2 SMNVEV, per germline (reference sequence). The CDR3 DNA sequence: TGTGCCAGCACCTTAAGGTTCGGACAGCACTATGGCTACACCTTC. It translates to CASTLRFGQHYGYTF.

The gene calls are TRBV28 and TRBJ1-1; TRBD1 might be the D (5 bases). The V gene lost 4 bases and the J gene lost 11 bases, with 11 bases spanning the gap. This CDR3 is built from 11 residues. Germline V gene data show CDR1 as MDHEN and CDR2 as SYDVKM. CDR3 residues: CASSSREGAFF. In nucleotides, the CDR3 is TGTGCCAGCAGTTCCAGGGAGGGCGCTTTCTTT.

This clone was observed at least ten times. This chain connects TRBV16 to TRBJ1-2; D not resolved. Trimming left V 0 bases short and J 8 bases short, with 7 bases between. In germline, CDR1 is KGHSY, CDR2 FQNENV. The CDR3 length is 12 residues. The CDR3 sequence is CASSQSGQGYTF. DNA of the CDR3: TGTGCCAGCAGCCAATCGGGCCAGGGCTACACCTTC.

This rearrangement joins TRBV2 to TRBJ2-3, with 8 positions matching TRBD2. After removal of 1 base from V and 2 bases from J, the junction contained 5 bases not matched to a gene. Germline values: CDR1 SNHLY, CDR2 FYNNEI. This CDR3 spans 16 amino acids. This CDR3 is CASSEELAANTDTQYF. CDR3 bases: TGTGCCAGCAGTGAAGAACTAGCGGCTAACACAGATACGCAGTATTTT. The full variable domain, in which reference TRBV2 and TRBJ2-3 provide the parts outside the CDR3, is EPEVTQTPSHQVTQMGQEVILRCVPISNHLYFYWYRQILGQKVEFLVSFYNNEISEKSEIFDDQFSVERPDGSNFTLKIRSTKLEDSAMYFCASSEELAANTDTQYFGPGTRLTVL.